A selection of T cell receptor beta chains follows, all from one sample in a study of blood T cell repertoires in COVID-19. Method: immunoSEQ multiplex PCR; TCRdb's copy keeps in-frame clones and lacks some. The data show fewer than 200,000 clones, about 88% seen once. What was sequenced was peripheral blood. These receptors all stem from a man aged 18 to 35 who had recovered from COVID-19. Both conserved end residues are part of each CDR3. The D gene is left open where the match is weak. Size tells how often a clone was seen (once, few, many) or the class of an expanded clone, and some rows leave it out.

d_gene | abundance | len | j_gene | v_gene | CDR3aa | CDR3nt
- | - | 16 | TRBJ1-6 | TRBV4-1 | CASSYARVGGNSPLHF | TGCGCCAGCAGTTATGCCCGGGTTGGAGGGAATTCACCCCTCCACTTT
TRBD2 | - | 16 | TRBJ2-1 | TRBV5-6 | CASSFLAGGPGDEQFF | TGTGCCAGCAGCTTCTTAGCGGGAGGGCCGGGGGATGAGCAGTTCTTC
- | - | 15 | TRBJ2-1 | TRBV2 | CASAGAAVSYNEQFF | TGTGCCAGCGCCGGAGCGGCGGTCTCCTACAATGAGCAGTTCTTC
TRBD2 | once | 16 | TRBJ2-3 | TRBV7-3 | CASSPLAGSVTDTQYF | TGTGCCAGCAGCCCCTTAGCGGGAAGCGTCACAGATACGCAGTATTTT
TRBD1 | - | 16 | TRBJ1-2 | TRBV14 | CASSRKEGGWRYGYTF | TGTGCCAGCAGCCGCAAGGAAGGGGGCTGGAGGTATGGCTACACCTTC
TRBD2 | - | 16 | TRBJ2-4 | TRBV4-1 | CASSQALAGAKNIQYF | TGCGCCAGCAGCCAGGCATTAGCGGGAGCCAAAAACATTCAGTACTTC
TRBD1 | - | 15 | TRBJ2-7 | TRBV27 | CASSAGTGVWDEQYF | TGTGCCAGCAGTGCCGGGACAGGGGTGTGGGACGAGCAGTACTTC
- | - | 14 | TRBJ2-3 | TRBV10-1 | CASSQGGSTDTQYF | TGCGCCAGCAGCCAGGGAGGAAGCACAGATACGCAGTATTTT
- | once | 14 | TRBJ1-5 | TRBV25-1 | CASSDLYSNQPQHF | TGTGCCAGCAGTGACCTGTATAGCAATCAGCCCCAGCATTTT
- | - | 15 | TRBJ1-2 | TRBV5-4 | CASRLGGTQNYGYTF | TGTGCCAGCAGATTAGGCGGGACTCAGAACTATGGCTACACCTTC
TRBD1 | - | 15 | TRBJ1-2 | TRBV7-2 | CASSSQQGGNYGYTF | TGTGCCAGCAGCTCGCAACAGGGGGGGAACTATGGCTACACCTTC